This T cell receptor beta chain was found in a study of T cell repertoires in cytomegalovirus infection. At least ten counts were recorded for this clonotype. Antigen unknown. V was trimmed by 4 bases and J by 9 bases, leaving 16 bases between them. The CDR3 consists of 14 residues. Germline V lookup: CDR1 SEHNR, CDR2 FQNEAQ (reference sequence). TCRdb itself ran the reads through MiXCR, one entry per CDR3 protein. Of fewer than 1,000,000 distinct CDR3 sequences listed, about 33% are singletons. The rearrangement links TRBV7-9 to TRBJ2-1, with D hard to call. Sequencing used cultured CD8+ T cells from PBMCs, obtained from culture after CMV antigen stimulation. The sequence was obtained from a human donor in good health (CMV status not recorded). Some clones in this sample may be carry-over from other donors' samples. The DNA of the CDR3 is TGTGCCAGCAGCTCATCGGCAGAGTGGGTTGAGCAGTTCTTC. Its protein product is CASSSSAEWVEQFF.